The entry below describes one T cell receptor beta chain. Produced via immunoSEQ multiplex PCR; TCRdb's table is partial and in-frame only. The sample holds about 100,000 clones, about 94% seen once. This sample is part of a study of technical replicates of blood from a handful of donors. V lost 4 bases and J lost 4; bases outside the gene matches: 9. CDR3 size: 15 residues. CDR1 and CDR2 (germline): SEHNR, FQNEAQ (reference sequence). Sequencing was carried out using T cells isolated from PBMCs. The sequence came from a human donor in good health. This sequence joins TRBV7-9 and TRBJ1-1; 7 bases agree with TRBD1. The CDR3 loop reads CASSSRQGLATEAFF. CDR3 nucleotide sequence: TGTGCCAGCAGCTCCAGACAGGGTTTGGCCACTGAAGCTTTCTTT.